The clone carrying this T cell receptor beta chain has just one count. J was trimmed by 2 bases and V by 5 bases; bases with no gene match: 10. This CDR3 contains 16 residues. Per the germline V gene, CDR1 is MNHEY and CDR2 is SVGEGT. The data were taken from a study of blood T cell repertoires in COVID-19. Study-level information: Spain, Italy and the United States supplied samples that represented acute and convalescent COVID-19.

Methods used by the authors: Reference gene primer amplification gave nucleated cell count estimates. The method was immunoSEQ multiplex PCR; TCRdb's version includes in-frame clones alone and lacks a portion of them. V, J and clone size derive from that table, while D and trimming were established from the DNA sequence. This sample carries around 40,000 clones, about nine tenths of them seen once, and the ten largest clones take 20% to 25%. Sequenced: peripheral blood. The V gene is TRBV6-2 or TRBV6-3, the J gene TRBJ2-3; 7 bases match TRBD1. The clonotype comes from a man aged 45-60 years with active COVID-19. CDR3 DNA sequence: TGTGCCAGCAGTCCCCCCCTGCAGGGGGTCACAGATACGCAGTATTTT. Protein: CASSPPLQGVTDTQYF.